Below are 19 T cell receptor beta chains sequenced from a single sample in a study of cytomegalovirus exposure and HLA in healthy donors (dated 2017 in TCRdb). Library construction relied on the immunoSEQ multiplex PCR assay. TCRdb re-hosts the immuneACCESS table, in-frame sequences only. Its copies lack some clones; in the studies checked, an unresolved V gene accounts for under half of them, and the cause for the rest is not known. Recorded for this sample are some 120,000 clones; around nine tenths of them occurred a single time. About 2.1% of the sample comes from the top ten. Sequenced: PBMCs. The source is a woman aged 18-29 years in good health and CMV-seronegative.

The V call is TRBV19, the J call TRBJ2-7; the D is unclear. Germline V CDR1 and CDR2: LNHDA, SQIVND (reference sequence). V was clipped by 5 bases and J by 3 bases, with 8 bases between them. The length of the CDR3 is 12 residues. In nucleotides, the CDR3 is TGTGCCAGTAGTGGCAGTATCTACGAGCAGTACTTC. This sequence encodes CASSGSIYEQYF.

This chain uses TRBV5-6 with TRBJ1-1; no reliable D call. Germline V gives CDR1 SGHDT, CDR2 YYEEEE. The CDR3 runs to 13 residues. The V and J ends lost 3 bases and 1 base respectively, with 7 bases between them. The CDR3 nucleotides read TGTGCCAGCAGCTACCGGGGGAACACTGAAGCTTTCTTT. Translating it yields CASSYRGNTEAFF.

The rearrangement joins TRBV27 to TRBJ2-7; 8 bases match TRBD2. The CDR3 loop spans 14 amino acids. Germline V gene data show CDR1 as MNHEY and CDR2 as SMNVEV (reference sequence). J lost 3 bases, V lost 3 bases, and 4 bases had no gene match. The CDR3: CASSFGREGYEQYF. CDR3 sequence (DNA): TGTGCCAGCAGTTTTGGCCGGGAGGGCTACGAGCAGTACTTC.

V is TRBV28 and J is TRBJ2-7, with TRBD2 identical over 12 bases. CDR1 and CDR2 from the germline V gene are MDHEN and SYDVKM. V was clipped by 4 bases and J by 12 bases; unmatched bases: 13. The CDR3 totals 15 residues. The CDR3 nucleotides read TGTGCCAGCAGTTCCCTAGCGGGAGGGCCCCTTCGGCGGTACTTC. Translation: CASSSLAGGPLRRYF.

This chain uses TRBV28 with TRBJ2-3, with D tentatively TRBD2 (5 bases). Germline lookup yields CDR1 MDHEN and CDR2 SYDVKM. The CDR3 spans 16 residues. Trimming left V 6 bases short and J 3 bases short, with 19 bases between. The CDR3 sequence is CASSSPPGSGTDTQYF. For the CDR3, the DNA is TGTGCCAGCAGCTCTCCCCCGGGGAGTGGTACAGATACGCAGTATTTT.

The rearrangement links TRBV6-5 to TRBJ2-1, with D possibly TRBD2 on 6 matching bases. CDR1 is MNHEY and CDR2 is SVGAGI in the germline V gene. The CDR3 consists of 12 residues. Trimming cost V 11 bases and J 7 bases, with 15 bases left between them. As DNA, the CDR3 is TGTGCCGCCGTCGGGACTGGGAATGAGCAGTTCTTC. It yields the protein CAAVGTGNEQFF.

The chain carries TRBV14 and TRBJ1-4, with TRBD1 as a possible D gene (6 bases). V lost 4 bases and J 0 bases, leaving 12 bases between the germline ends. The CDR3 covers 16 residues. The germline V gene has CDR1 SGHDN and CDR2 FVKESK. CDR3 in DNA: TGTGCCAGCAGCCGAGGGGGATCTGCAACTAATGAAAAACTGTTTTTT. Protein sequence: CASSRGGSATNEKLFF.

The chain combines TRBV13 with TRBJ2-2; no clear D. Germline lookup yields CDR1 PRHDT and CDR2 FYEKMQ (reference sequence). The CDR3 runs to 15 residues. V was pared by 0 bases and J by 5 bases, with 10 bases between. CDR3 bases: TGTGCCAGCAGCTTAGGACCCAGGATTACCGGGGAGCTGTTTTTT. As protein: CASSLGPRITGELFF.

This clone was seen once. The chain recombines TRBV6-6 with TRBJ2-3; 7 bases match TRBD2. The CDR3 is 15 amino acids. J was trimmed by 0 bases and V by 5 bases; bases with no gene match: 5. Germline lookup yields CDR1 MNHNY and CDR2 SVGAGI (reference sequence). CDR3 in DNA: TGTGCCAGCAGTCGAGCTAGCGGTAGCACAGATACGCAGTATTTT. Protein: CASSRASGSTDTQYF.

The chain carries TRBV5-1 and TRBJ2-2; TRBD1 is a possible D gene (6 bases). The V end was cut by 1 base, the J end by 6 bases, with 16 bases between. Germline loops: CDR1 SGHRS, CDR2 YFSETQ. This CDR3 contains 16 residues. The CDR3 loop reads CASSLSGTQGSGELFF. CDR3 nucleotide sequence: TGCGCCAGCAGCTTGTCGGGTACCCAGGGGTCCGGGGAGCTGTTTTTT.

The V gene is TRBV28, the J gene TRBJ1-4; tentative D call: TRBD1 (5 bases). In germline, CDR1 is MDHEN, CDR2 SYDVKM. This CDR3 spans 14 amino acids. V was shortened by 3 bases and J by 3 bases, with 8 bases between the two germline ends. The CDR3 sequence is CASSFGGPNEKLFF. Written as DNA, the CDR3 is TGTGCCAGCAGTTTCGGGGGACCTAATGAAAAACTGTTTTTT.

The V call is TRBV4-3, the J call TRBJ2-1; D possibly corresponds to TRBD2 (5 bases). Trimming removed 0 bases at V and 7 bases at J, with 13 bases between. There are 15 residues in the CDR3. Germline CDR1 is LGHNA and CDR2 is YSLEER. CDR3 in DNA: TGCGCCAGCAGCCAAGAAAGCGGAAGGGATAATGAGCAGTTCTTC. Translated, it gives CASSQESGRDNEQFF.

Here the CDR3 DNA reads TGTGCCACCAGCCCAGGGACAGGGATGGGCTACACCTTC. Translating gives CATSPGTGMGYTF. This chain joins TRBV15 and TRBJ1-2; 9 bases map to TRBD1. The ends lost 5 bases at V and 8 bases at J; junction bases unmatched: 6. This CDR3 comprises 13 residues. CDR1 LNHNV and CDR2 YYDKDF come from the germline V gene (reference sequence).

The V call is TRBV18, the J call TRBJ1-1; D remains unclear. Trimming removed 0 bases at V and 1 base at J, with 12 bases between. From germline, CDR1 is KGHSH and CDR2 LQKENI. The length of the CDR3 is 16 residues. CDR3 sequence: CASSPPGRPSNTEAFF. Here the CDR3 DNA reads TGTGCCAGCTCACCACCGGGCAGGCCCTCGAACACTGAAGCTTTCTTT.

The genes are TRBV19 and TRBJ2-1; maybe TRBD1 (5 bases). Germline loops: CDR1 LNHDA, CDR2 SQIVND (reference sequence). The CDR3 is made up of 15 amino acids. V lost 5 bases and J lost 0, with 11 bases in between. CDR3 nucleotides: TGTGCCAGTAGTCGCAGGGCCGACTCCTACAATGAGCAGTTCTTC. Its protein is CASSRRADSYNEQFF.

The chain uses TRBV7-2 and TRBJ2-1; 9 nucleotides line up with TRBD1. Germline V gene data show CDR1 as SGHTA and CDR2 as FQGNSA. The junction had 10 bases not matched to a gene; V was cut back by 5 bases and J by 8 bases. The CDR3 consists of 15 residues. CDR3 sequence reads: CASSTGGGQGYEQFF. DNA of the CDR3: TGTGCCAGCAGCACTGGGGGGGGACAGGGCTATGAGCAGTTCTTC.

The CDR3 is CASSYGGQYPPKLFF. In nucleotides, the CDR3 is TGTGCCAGCAGTTACGGGGGACAGTATCCCCCAAAACTGTTTTTT. The genes are TRBV6-5 and TRBJ1-4, with 7 bases matching TRBD1. Trimming cost V 2 bases and J 10 bases; bases outside gene matches: 10. This CDR3 contains 15 residues. Germline loops: CDR1 MNHEY, CDR2 SVGAGI.

This chain uses TRBV5-1 with TRBJ2-1; no firm D call. The CDR3 spans 13 residues. The V gene lost 4 bases and the J gene lost 4 bases, with 9 bases spanning the gap. The germline V gene encodes CDR1 SGHRS and CDR2 YFSETQ. DNA of the CDR3: TGCGCCAGCAGCCGGAGTCCATACAATGAGCAGTTCTTC. Amino acids: CASSRSPYNEQFF.

The chain has TRBV11-2 and TRBJ2-7; TRBD1 aligns across 7 bases. Trimming removed 5 bases from V and 2 bases from J; junction bases left unmatched: 3. Per the germline V gene, CDR1 is SGHAT and CDR2 is FQNNGV. This CDR3 has 13 residues. CDR3 loop: CASSLGTAYEQYF. The CDR3 DNA reads TGTGCCAGCAGCCTCGGGACAGCCTACGAGCAGTACTTC. The full variable domain, completed using reference TRBV11-2 and TRBJ2-7, is EAGVAQSPRYKIIEKRQSVAFWCNPISGHATLYWYQQILGQGPKLLIQFQNNGVVDDSQLPKDRFSAERLKGVDSTLKIQPAKLEDSAVYLCASSLGTAYEQYFGPGTRLTVT.